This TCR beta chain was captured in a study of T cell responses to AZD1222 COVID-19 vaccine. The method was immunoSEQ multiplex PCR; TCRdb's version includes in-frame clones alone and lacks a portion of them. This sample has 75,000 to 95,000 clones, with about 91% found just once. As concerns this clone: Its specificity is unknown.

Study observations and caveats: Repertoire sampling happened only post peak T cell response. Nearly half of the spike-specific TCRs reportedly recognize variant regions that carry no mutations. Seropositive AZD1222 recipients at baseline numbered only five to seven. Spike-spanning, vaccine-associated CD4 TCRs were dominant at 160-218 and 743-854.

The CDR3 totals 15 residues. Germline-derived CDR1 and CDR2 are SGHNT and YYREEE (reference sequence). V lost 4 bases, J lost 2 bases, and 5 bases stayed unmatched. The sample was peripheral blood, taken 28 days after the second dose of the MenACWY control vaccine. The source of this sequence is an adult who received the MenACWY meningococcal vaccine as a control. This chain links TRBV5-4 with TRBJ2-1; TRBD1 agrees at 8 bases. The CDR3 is CASSQTGVTYNEQFF. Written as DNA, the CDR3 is TGTGCCAGCAGCCAGACAGGGGTCACCTACAATGAGCAGTTCTTC. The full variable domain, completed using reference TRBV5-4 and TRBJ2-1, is ETGVTQSPTHLIKTRGQQVTLRCSSQSGHNTVSWYQQALGQGPQFIFQYYREEENGRGNFPPRFSGLQFPNYSSELNVNALELDDSALYLCASSQTGVTYNEQFFGPGTRLTVL.